This is a list of T cell receptor beta chains from one sample in a study of patients and donors after allogeneic stem cell transplantation. Each CDR3 protein is one row after TCRdb ran MiXCR on the RT-PCR reads. The table lists approximately 170,000 distinct CDR3 sequences, 24% of them singletons. The sequenced sample was blood, either unsorted or a sorted T cell fraction (not recorded which). The receptors originated from a human donor who was either an allogeneic HSCT recipient or a stem cell or donor lymphocyte infusion donor (not recorded which). It is not recorded whose cells these are; they may come from a transplant donor. The CDR3 runs from the conserved cysteine through the conserved F or W. D genes are given only for firm matches. Part of the rows lack a size; the others show once, few, many or a class for expanded clones.

len: 17; v_gene: TRBV7-8; j_gene: TRBJ1-5; abundance: few; d_gene: .; CDR3nt: TGTGCCAGCAGCCTATACTCGGGGACAACTCGCAATCAGCCCCAGCATTTT; CDR3aa: CASSLYSGTTRNQPQHF
len: 12; v_gene: TRBV12-3/TRBV12-4; j_gene: TRBJ1-1; abundance: .; d_gene: TRBD1; CDR3nt: TGTGCCAGCAGACAGGGGGGCACTGAAGCTTTCTTT; CDR3aa: CASRQGGTEAFF
len: 15; v_gene: TRBV7-2; j_gene: TRBJ1-5; abundance: .; d_gene: .; CDR3nt: TGTGCCAGCAGCTTAGGGGCCTATAGCAATCAGCCCCAGCATTTT; CDR3aa: CASSLGAYSNQPQHF
len: 15; v_gene: TRBV7-6; j_gene: TRBJ1-6; abundance: many; d_gene: .; CDR3nt: TGTGCCAGCACCTCCTCCCGGCGGGGTAATTCACCCCTCCACTTT; CDR3aa: CASTSSRRGNSPLHF
len: 12; v_gene: TRBV6-6; j_gene: TRBJ1-4; abundance: .; d_gene: .; CDR3nt: TGTGCCAGCGCGGGGTTTGGTGAAAAACTGTTTTTT; CDR3aa: CASAGFGEKLFF
len: 15; v_gene: TRBV12-3/TRBV12-4; j_gene: TRBJ1-1; abundance: few; d_gene: .; CDR3nt: TGTGCCAGCAGTCTCGCCGGGACACCGAACACTGAAGCTTTCTTT; CDR3aa: CASSLAGTPNTEAFF
len: 14; v_gene: TRBV10-3; j_gene: TRBJ2-1; abundance: .; d_gene: .; CDR3nt: TGTGCCATCAGTGGACGGGACTCCTATGGTGAGCAGTTCTTC; CDR3aa: CAISGRDSYGEQFF
len: 12; v_gene: TRBV12-3/TRBV12-4; j_gene: TRBJ2-1; abundance: few; d_gene: TRBD2; CDR3nt: TGTGCCAGCGCGCGCTATACTAGCGGGGAGTTCTTC; CDR3aa: CASARYTSGEFF
len: 16; v_gene: TRBV4-2; j_gene: TRBJ2-1; abundance: few; d_gene: .; CDR3nt: TGTGCCAGCAGCCAAGAAGGGGGGGGTAGCTACAATGAGCAGTTCTTC; CDR3aa: CASSQEGGGSYNEQFF
len: 14; v_gene: TRBV6-5; j_gene: TRBJ2-1; abundance: few; d_gene: .; CDR3nt: TGTGCCAGCAGTTACGTAGGCCCCTACAATGAGCAGTTCTTC; CDR3aa: CASSYVGPYNEQFF
len: 13; v_gene: TRBV20-1; j_gene: TRBJ2-1; abundance: .; d_gene: TRBD2; CDR3nt: TGCAGTGCTACTAGCGGGATGGGGGCCGAGCAGTTCTTC; CDR3aa: CSATSGMGAEQFF
len: 16; v_gene: TRBV5-1; j_gene: TRBJ2-2; abundance: few; d_gene: .; CDR3nt: TGCGCCAGCAGCTTTAGGGCGGTGACGGACACCGGGGAGCTGTTTTTT; CDR3aa: CASSFRAVTDTGELFF
len: 17; v_gene: TRBV24-1; j_gene: TRBJ1-2; abundance: .; d_gene: .; CDR3nt: TGTGCCACCAGTGACACAGGGTTGGAAAAAGCCTACTATGGCTACACCTTC; CDR3aa: CATSDTGLEKAYYGYTF
len: 14; v_gene: TRBV20-1; j_gene: TRBJ2-3; abundance: .; d_gene: TRBD2; CDR3nt: TGCAGTGCAAAGAAGCGGGGATCCACAGATACGCAGTATTTT; CDR3aa: CSAKKRGSTDTQYF
len: 14; v_gene: TRBV12-3/TRBV12-4; j_gene: TRBJ2-1; abundance: .; d_gene: .; CDR3nt: TGTGCCAGCGGCCGTTCCCCCCTTTACAATGAGCAGTTCTTC; CDR3aa: CASGRSPLYNEQFF
len: 13; v_gene: TRBV11-2; j_gene: TRBJ1-5; abundance: few; d_gene: .; CDR3nt: TGTGCCAGCAGCTTAGACTCGGACAGGCCCCAGCATTTT; CDR3aa: CASSLDSDRPQHF